The T cell receptor (beta chain) under discussion was sequenced for a study of blood T cell repertoires in COVID-19. How the authors handled the data: Reference gene primer amplification gave nucleated cell count estimates. Some clones are missing from TCRdb's copy, which holds only in-frame ones; the method was immunoSEQ multiplex PCR. The V and J calls and clone size were taken over from that table, and D and trimming were inferred from the DNA. The sample comprises roughly 120,000 clones, roughly 87% of which are singletons, and more than 6% rests with the top ten. V lost 0 bases and J lost 7, with 11 bases in between. CDR3 length: 15 residues. Germline CDR1 is SGHRS and CDR2 is YFSETQ.

Sequenced input: peripheral blood. The rearrangement joins TRBV5-1 to TRBJ1-6, with a weak D call TRBD1 (6 bases). This clonotype originated in a human donor in a cohort sampled during active COVID-19. CDR3 protein: CASSLDRVLNSPLHF. The CDR3 DNA is TGCGCCAGCAGCTTGGACAGGGTATTGAATTCACCCCTCCACTTT. Using reference TRBV5-1 and TRBJ1-6 for the parts outside the CDR3, the full variable domain is KAGVTQTPRYLIKTRGQQVTLSCSPISGHRSVSWYQQTPGQGLQFLFEYFSETQRNKGNFPGRFSGRQFSNSRSEMNVSTLELGDSALYLCASSLDRVLNSPLHFGNGTRLTVT.